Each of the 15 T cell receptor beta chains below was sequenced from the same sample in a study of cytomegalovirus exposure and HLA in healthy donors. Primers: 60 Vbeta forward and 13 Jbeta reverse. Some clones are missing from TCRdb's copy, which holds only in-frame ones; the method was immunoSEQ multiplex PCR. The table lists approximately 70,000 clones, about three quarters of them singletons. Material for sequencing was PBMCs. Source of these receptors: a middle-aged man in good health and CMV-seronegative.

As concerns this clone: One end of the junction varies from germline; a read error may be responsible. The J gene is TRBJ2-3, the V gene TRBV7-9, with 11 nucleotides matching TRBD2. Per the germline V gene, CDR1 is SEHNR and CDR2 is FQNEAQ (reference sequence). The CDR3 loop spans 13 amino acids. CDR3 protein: CASSLLAGEPNVF. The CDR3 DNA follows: TGTGCCAGCAGTCTACTAGCGGGAGAACCGAACGTCTTT.

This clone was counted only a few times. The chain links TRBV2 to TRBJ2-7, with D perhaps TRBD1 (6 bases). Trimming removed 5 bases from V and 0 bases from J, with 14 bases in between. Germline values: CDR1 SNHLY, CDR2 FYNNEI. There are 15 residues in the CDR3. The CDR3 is CASSIRTESSYEQYF. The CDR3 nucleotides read TGTGCCAGCAGTATCCGGACAGAAAGCTCCTACGAGCAGTACTTC.

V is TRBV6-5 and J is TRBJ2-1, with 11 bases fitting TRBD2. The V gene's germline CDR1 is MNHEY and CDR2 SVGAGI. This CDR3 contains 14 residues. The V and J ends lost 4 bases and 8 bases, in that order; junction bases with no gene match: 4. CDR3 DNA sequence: TGTGCCAGCAGTTTAGCGGGAGGGCCGGATGAGCAGTTCTTC. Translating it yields CASSLAGGPDEQFF.

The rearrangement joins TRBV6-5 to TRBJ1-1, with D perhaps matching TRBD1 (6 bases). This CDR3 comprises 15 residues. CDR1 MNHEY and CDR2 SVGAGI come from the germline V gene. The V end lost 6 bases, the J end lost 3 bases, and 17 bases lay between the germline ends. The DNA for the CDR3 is TGTGCCAGCAGGGACCTGGGACACATCGACACTGAAGCTTTCTTT. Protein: CASRDLGHIDTEAFF.

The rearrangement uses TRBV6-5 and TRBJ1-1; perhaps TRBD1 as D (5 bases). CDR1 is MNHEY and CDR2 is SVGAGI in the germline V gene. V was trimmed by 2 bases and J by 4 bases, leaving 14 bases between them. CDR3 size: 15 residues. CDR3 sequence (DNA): TGTGCCAGCAGTTACGGGGGTGCCGGGGGCACTGAAGCTTTCTTT. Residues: CASSYGGAGGTEAFF.

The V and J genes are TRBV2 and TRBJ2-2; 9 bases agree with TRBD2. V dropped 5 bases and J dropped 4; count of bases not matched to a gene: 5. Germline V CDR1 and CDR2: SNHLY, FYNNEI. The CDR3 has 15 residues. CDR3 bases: TGTGCCAGCAGTCCTCATAGCGGGAGCACCGGGGAGCTGTTTTTT. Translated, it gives CASSPHSGSTGELFF.

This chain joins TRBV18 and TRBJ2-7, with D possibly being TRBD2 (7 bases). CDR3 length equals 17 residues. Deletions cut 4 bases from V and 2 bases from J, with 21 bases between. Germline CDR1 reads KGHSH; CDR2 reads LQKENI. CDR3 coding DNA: TGTGCCAGCTCACGAAGGGGGGGGCCGGGAGTGGCCTACGAGCAGTACTTC. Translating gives CASSRRGGPGVAYEQYF. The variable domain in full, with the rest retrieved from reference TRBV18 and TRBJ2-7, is NAGVMQNPRHLVRRRGQEARLRCSPMKGHSHVYWYRQLPEEGLKFMVYLQKENIIDESGMPKERFSAEFPKEGPSILRIQQVVRGDSAAYFCASSRRGGPGVAYEQYFGPGTRLTVT.

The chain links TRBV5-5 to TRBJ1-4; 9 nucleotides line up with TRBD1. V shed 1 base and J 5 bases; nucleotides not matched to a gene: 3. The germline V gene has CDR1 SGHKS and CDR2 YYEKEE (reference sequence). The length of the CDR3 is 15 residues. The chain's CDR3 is CASSLFGQGNEKLFF. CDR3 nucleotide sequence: TGTGCCAGCAGCTTGTTTGGACAGGGGAATGAAAAACTGTTTTTT.

Here the CDR3 reads CASSLDASTHTQYF. DNA of the CDR3: TGTGCCAGCAGCTTAGATGCTAGCACTCATACGCAGTATTTT. The chain carries TRBV7-7 and TRBJ2-3, with D maybe TRBD2 (5 bases). Deletions cut 1 base from V and 7 bases from J, with 12 bases between. Per the germline V gene, CDR1 is SSHAT and CDR2 is FNYEAQ (reference sequence). The CDR3 contains 14 residues.

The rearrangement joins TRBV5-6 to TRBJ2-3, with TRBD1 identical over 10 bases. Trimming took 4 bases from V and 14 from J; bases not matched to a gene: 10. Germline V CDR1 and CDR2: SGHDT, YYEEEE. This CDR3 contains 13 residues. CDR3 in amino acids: CASSKERQGAPYF. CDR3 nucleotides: TGTGCCAGCAGCAAGGAGCGACAGGGGGCACCGTATTTT. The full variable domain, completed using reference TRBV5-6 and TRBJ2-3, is DAGVTQSPTHLIKTRGQQVTLRCSPKSGHDTVSWYQQALGQGPQFIFQYYEEEERQRGNFPDRFSGHQFPNYSSELNVNALLLGDSALYLCASSKERQGAPYFGPGTRLTVL.

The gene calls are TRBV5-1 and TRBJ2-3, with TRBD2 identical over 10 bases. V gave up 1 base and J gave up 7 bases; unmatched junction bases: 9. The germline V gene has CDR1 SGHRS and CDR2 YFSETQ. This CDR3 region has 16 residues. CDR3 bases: TGCGCCAGCAGCTTGACTAGCGGGACTACGGTTAATACGCAGTATTTT. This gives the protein CASSLTSGTTVNTQYF. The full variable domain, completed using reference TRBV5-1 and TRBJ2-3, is KAGVTQTPRYLIKTRGQQVTLSCSPISGHRSVSWYQQTPGQGLQFLFEYFSETQRNKGNFPGRFSGRQFSNSRSEMNVSTLELGDSALYLCASSLTSGTTVNTQYFGPGTRLTVL.

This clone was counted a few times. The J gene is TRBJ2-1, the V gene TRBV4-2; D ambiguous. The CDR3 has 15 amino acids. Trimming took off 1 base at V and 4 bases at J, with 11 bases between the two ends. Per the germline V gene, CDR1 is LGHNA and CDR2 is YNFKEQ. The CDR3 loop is CASSQGSSSYNEQFF. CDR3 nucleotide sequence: TGTGCCAGCAGCCAAGGGTCTAGTAGTTACAATGAGCAGTTCTTC.

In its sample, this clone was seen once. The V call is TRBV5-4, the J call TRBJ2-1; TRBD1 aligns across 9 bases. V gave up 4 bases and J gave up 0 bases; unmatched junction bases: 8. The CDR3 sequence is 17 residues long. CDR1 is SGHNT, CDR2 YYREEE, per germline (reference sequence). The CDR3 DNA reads TGTGCCAGCAGCCAGGACAGGGGAGACAGCTCCTACAATGAGCAGTTCTTC. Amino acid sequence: CASSQDRGDSSYNEQFF.

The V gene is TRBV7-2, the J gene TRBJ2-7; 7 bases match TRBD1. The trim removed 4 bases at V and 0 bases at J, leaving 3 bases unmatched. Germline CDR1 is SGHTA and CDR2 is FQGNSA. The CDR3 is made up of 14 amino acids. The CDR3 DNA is TGTGCCAGCAGCTCTGGACAGGCCTCCTACGAGCAGTACTTC. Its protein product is CASSSGQASYEQYF. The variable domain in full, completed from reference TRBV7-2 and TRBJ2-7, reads GAGVSQSPSNKVTEKGKDVELRCDPISGHTALYWYRQSLGQGLEFLIYFQGNSAPDKSGLPSDRFSAERTGGSVSTLTIQRTQQEDSAVYLCASSSGQASYEQYFGPGTRLTVT.

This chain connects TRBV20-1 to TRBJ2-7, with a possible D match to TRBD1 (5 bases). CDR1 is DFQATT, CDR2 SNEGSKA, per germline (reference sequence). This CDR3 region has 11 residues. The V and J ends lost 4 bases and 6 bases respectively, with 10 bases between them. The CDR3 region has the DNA TGCAGTGCTAAAAGGGGATCCGAGCAGTACTTC. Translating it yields CSAKRGSEQYF.